This passage covers 9 T cell receptor beta chains from one sample sequenced in a study of T cells in Graves' hyperthyroidism and ophthalmopathy. The investigators amplified TCR beta CDR3 regions from RNA transcripts. First-round RT-PCR of the TCR CDR3 relied on the HTBI primer set. MiXCR, applied by TCRdb to the multiplex PCR reads, yields one record per CDR3 protein. The repertoire holds fewer than 900,000 distinct CDR3 sequences, with approximately 19% as singletons. Sequenced: blood. The receptors come from a woman between 50 and 59 years old with Graves' hyperthyroidism that later progressed to Graves' ophthalmopathy.

The chain combines TRBV27 with TRBJ1-6, with D tentatively TRBD1 (5 bases). The CDR3 sequence is 15 residues long. CDR1 is MNHEY, CDR2 SMNVEV, per germline (reference sequence). The V end was cut by 6 bases, the J end by 6 bases, with 15 bases between. In nucleotides, the CDR3 is TGTGCCAGCAGCCCTATGGGGCGAATTAATTCACCCCTCCACTTT. Protein sequence: CASSPMGRINSPLHF.

This chain uses TRBV20-1 with TRBJ2-7; no clear D gene. The CDR3 totals 13 residues. Germline V lookup: CDR1 DFQATT, CDR2 SNEGSKA (reference sequence). Trimming took 3 bases from V and 0 from J, leaving 9 bases between them. The CDR3 is CSARARNSYEQYF. The DNA for the CDR3 is TGCAGTGCTAGGGCTAGGAACTCCTACGAGCAGTACTTC.

The rearrangement uses TRBV7-9 and TRBJ1-2, with D possibly being TRBD1 (5 bases). The CDR3 covers 14 residues. The germline V and J ends were trimmed by 5 bases and 10 bases, with 20 bases remaining between them. Germline V gene data show CDR1 as SEHNR and CDR2 as FQNEAQ (reference sequence). In nucleotides, the CDR3 is TGTGCCAGCAGCCCAGGGACGGAGGTAGGCGACTACACCTTC. It yields the protein CASSPGTEVGDYTF.

At least ten counts were recorded for this clonotype. The V and J genes are TRBV30 and TRBJ1-6; D ambiguous. With 2 bases removed from V and 8 bases from J, the gap between germline ends came to 10 bases. The CDR3 is made up of 13 amino acids. Germline loops: CDR1 GTSNPN, CDR2 SVGIG (reference sequence). For the CDR3, the DNA is TGTGCCTGGAGTAAACCCACCGATTCACCCCTCCACTTT. Its protein product is CAWSKPTDSPLHF.

Ten or more counts support this clonotype. The chain couples TRBV7-9 to TRBJ1-1; D is perhaps TRBD1 (5 bases). CDR3 length: 14 residues. Per germline, CDR1 SEHNR and CDR2 FQNEAQ (reference sequence). Deletions cut 7 bases from V and 2 bases from J, with 14 bases between. CDR3 in amino acids: CASTPRGVNTEAFF. DNA of the CDR3: TGTGCCAGCACCCCTCGAGGGGTAAACACTGAAGCTTTCTTT.

The chain links TRBV5-1 to TRBJ2-5; the D gene is possibly TRBD2 (6 bases). CDR1 SGHRS and CDR2 YFSETQ come from the germline V gene. CDR3 length: 16 amino acids. Trimming stripped 4 bases from V and 5 bases from J, with 21 bases between. The chain's CDR3 is CASSPGTRGRGETQYF. DNA for the CDR3: TGCGCCAGCAGCCCCGGGACTCGTGGCCGCGGGGAGACCCAGTACTTC.

J is TRBJ1-2 and V is TRBV6-1; D unresolved. CDR1 is MNHNS and CDR2 is SASEGT in the germline V gene. Trimming removed 6 bases from V and 2 bases from J, with 13 bases in between. The CDR3 is 14 amino acids. The CDR3 bases are TGTGCCAGCAGATCCGCGGACGGAAACTATGGCTACACCTTC. Translated: CASRSADGNYGYTF.

This clonotype was picked up many times. This sequence joins TRBV9 and TRBJ1-2, with D maybe TRBD1 (6 bases). Trimming cost V 4 bases and J 0 bases, with 13 bases left between them. The germline gives CDR1 SGDLS, CDR2 YYNGEE. The CDR3 is made up of 15 amino acids. CDR3 loop: CASSPPTGANYGYTF. CDR3 DNA sequence: TGTGCCAGCAGCCCCCCGACAGGAGCTAACTATGGCTACACCTTC.

A few counts support this clonotype. The V and J genes are TRBV5-1 and TRBJ2-7, with D unresolved. The CDR3 is 15 residues long. Germline loops: CDR1 SGHRS, CDR2 YFSETQ. V was cut by 2 bases and J by 3 bases, with 15 bases left in between. The CDR3 DNA sequence: TGCGCCAGCAGCTTCCGGGCAGAAGGGATCTACGAGCAGTACTTC. Protein product: CASSFRAEGIYEQYF.